These 11 T cell receptor beta chains originate from one sample sequenced in a study of PD-L1 blockade in urothelial cancer. Using immunoSEQ multiplex PCR, the repertoire was profiled, and TCRdb retains in-frame clones only, with some absent. The sample yields 66,000 or so clones, 88% seen once. Time point defined: peripheral blood 6 weeks after treatment start. Here the sequenced sample was PBMCs, taken around atezolizumab (anti-PD-L1) treatment. The source of these receptors is a man in his 60s with urothelial cancer.

The rearrangement joins TRBV11-2 to TRBJ1-4; maybe TRBD1 (5 bases). Germline V lookup: CDR1 SGHAT, CDR2 FQNNGV. Trimming took off 5 bases at V and 0 bases at J, with 13 bases between the two ends. The CDR3 sequence is 16 residues long. Written as DNA, the CDR3 is TGTGCCAGCAGCCCGGCTGGGGCTGCAACTAATGAAAAACTGTTTTTT. Translated, it gives CASSPAGAATNEKLFF.

This chain's CDR3 is CAISGQSRPVTAFF. The DNA for the CDR3 is TGTGCCATCAGTGGACAGTCGCGCCCCGTCACGGCTTTCTTT. The rearrangement uses TRBV10-3 and TRBJ1-1, with D possibly being TRBD1 (5 bases). Germline lookup yields CDR1 ENHRY and CDR2 SYGVKD. With 4 bases removed from V and 11 bases from J, the gap between germline ends came to 20 bases. This CDR3 region has 14 residues.

The genes are TRBV19 and TRBJ1-5, with 10 bases that match TRBD1. Trimming at V came to 5 bases and at J to 10 bases, leaving 8 bases not matched to a gene. The CDR3 length is 14 residues. The germline gives CDR1 LNHDA, CDR2 SQIVND (reference sequence). CDR3 loop: CASSPRQGADPQHF. In DNA, the CDR3 is TGTGCCAGTAGTCCCCGACAGGGGGCCGACCCCCAGCATTTT.

This clone appeared once. V and J are TRBV11-1 and TRBJ2-7; 7 bases line up with TRBD2. The CDR3 has 14 residues. Looked up from germline, CDR1 is SGHAT and CDR2 is FQDESV (reference sequence). V shed 2 bases and J 3 bases; nucleotides not matched to a gene: 4. The CDR3 loop is CASSLPGTNYEQYF. DNA for the CDR3: TGTGCCAGCAGCTTACCAGGGACTAACTACGAGCAGTACTTC.

This clone was observed a few times. This chain connects TRBV30 to TRBJ1-6; 9 positions match TRBD1. Germline V gene lookup returns CDR1 GTSNPN and CDR2 SVGIG (reference sequence). J lost 6 bases, V lost 3 bases, and 6 bases had no gene match. The length of the CDR3 is 15 residues. The CDR3 coding sequence is TGTGCCTGGAGACAATGGGGACAGGGTAATTCACCCCTCCACTTT. It encodes CAWRQWGQGNSPLHF.

In this sample, this clone turned up once. The rearrangement uses TRBV7-2 and TRBJ2-4; the D gene is possibly TRBD1 (5 bases). Trimming shortened V by 6 bases and J by 9 bases, and 21 bases separated the two germline ends. CDR3 length equals 15 residues. Germline CDR1 SGHTA, CDR2 FQGNSA. The CDR3: CASSLNDRSVGIQYF. For the CDR3, the DNA is TGTGCCAGCAGTCTCAATGACAGATCCGTGGGCATTCAGTACTTC. Drawing the rest from reference TRBV7-2 and TRBJ2-4, the complete variable domain is GAGVSQSPSNKVTEKGKDVELRCDPISGHTALYWYRQSLGQGLEFLIYFQGNSAPDKSGLPSDRFSAERTGGSVSTLTIQRTQQEDSAVYLCASSLNDRSVGIQYFGAGTRLSVL.

V and J are TRBV27 and TRBJ2-1, with 10 bases aligning to TRBD2. The CDR3 extends over 14 amino acids. V lost 4 bases and J lost 8; bases outside the gene matches: 5. Per germline, CDR1 MNHEY and CDR2 SMNVEV (reference sequence). The DNA for the CDR3 is TGTGCCAGCAGTTATTCTAGCGGGAGCTATGAGCAGTTCTTC. Translated, it gives CASSYSSGSYEQFF.

V gene TRBV6-5 combines with J gene TRBJ2-5; 8 bases align to TRBD1. The CDR3 spans 15 residues. Per germline, CDR1 MNHEY and CDR2 SVGAGI. Trimming at V came to 6 bases and at J to 5 bases, leaving 11 bases not matched to a gene. DNA for the CDR3: TGTGCCAGCAGCCGACTAACAAGGGACAGGGAGACCCAGTACTTC. It is translated as CASSRLTRDRETQYF.

In this sample, this clone turned up a few times. A junction end diverges from the germline sequence, so it may reflect a read error. The chain recombines TRBV5-5 with TRBJ2-6, with 8 bases lining up with TRBD1. CDR3 size: 17 residues. CDR1 and CDR2 (germline): SGHKS, YYEKEE (reference sequence). In nucleotides, the CDR3 is TGCGCCAGCAGTTCCAGACAGGGGCGCGCTGGGGCCAACGTCCTGACTTTC. Its translation is CASSSRQGRAGANVLTF.

V is TRBV7-6 and J is TRBJ2-2, with 9 bases aligning to TRBD1. V was pared by 3 bases and J by 5 bases, with 7 bases of the junction left unmatched. The CDR3 totals 16 residues. Germline V gene sequence: CDR1 SGHVS, CDR2 FNYEAQ. CDR3 protein: CASSLTGTGRTGELFF. The CDR3 nucleotides read TGTGCCAGCAGCTTGACCGGGACAGGGAGGACCGGGGAGCTGTTTTTT.

This clone was seen only once. The chain joins TRBV6-4 to TRBJ1-5; D is unresolved. V gave up 6 bases and J gave up 4 bases, with 7 bases separating them. The germline gives CDR1 MRHNA, CDR2 SNTAGT. The CDR3 consists of 12 residues. As DNA, the CDR3 is TGTGCCAGCAGGGTCAGAAATCAGCCCCAGCATTTT. As protein: CASRVRNQPQHF.